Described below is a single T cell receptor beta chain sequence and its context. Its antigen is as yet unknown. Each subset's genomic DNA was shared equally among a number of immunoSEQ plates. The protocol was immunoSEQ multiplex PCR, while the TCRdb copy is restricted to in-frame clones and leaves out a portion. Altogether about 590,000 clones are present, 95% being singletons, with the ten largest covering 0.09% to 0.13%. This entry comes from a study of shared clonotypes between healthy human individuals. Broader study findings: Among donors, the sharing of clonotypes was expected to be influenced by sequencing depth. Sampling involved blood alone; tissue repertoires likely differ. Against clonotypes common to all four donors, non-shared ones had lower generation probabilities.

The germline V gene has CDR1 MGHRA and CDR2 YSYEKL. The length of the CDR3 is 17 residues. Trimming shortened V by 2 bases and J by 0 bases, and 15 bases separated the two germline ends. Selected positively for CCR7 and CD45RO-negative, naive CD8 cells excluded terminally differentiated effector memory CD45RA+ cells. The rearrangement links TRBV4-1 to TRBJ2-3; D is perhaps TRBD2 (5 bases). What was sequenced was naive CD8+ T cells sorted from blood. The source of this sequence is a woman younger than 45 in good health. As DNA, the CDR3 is TGCGCCAGCAGCCAAAGCGATACGGGGATTAGCACAGATACGCAGTATTTT. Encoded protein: CASSQSDTGISTDTQYF.